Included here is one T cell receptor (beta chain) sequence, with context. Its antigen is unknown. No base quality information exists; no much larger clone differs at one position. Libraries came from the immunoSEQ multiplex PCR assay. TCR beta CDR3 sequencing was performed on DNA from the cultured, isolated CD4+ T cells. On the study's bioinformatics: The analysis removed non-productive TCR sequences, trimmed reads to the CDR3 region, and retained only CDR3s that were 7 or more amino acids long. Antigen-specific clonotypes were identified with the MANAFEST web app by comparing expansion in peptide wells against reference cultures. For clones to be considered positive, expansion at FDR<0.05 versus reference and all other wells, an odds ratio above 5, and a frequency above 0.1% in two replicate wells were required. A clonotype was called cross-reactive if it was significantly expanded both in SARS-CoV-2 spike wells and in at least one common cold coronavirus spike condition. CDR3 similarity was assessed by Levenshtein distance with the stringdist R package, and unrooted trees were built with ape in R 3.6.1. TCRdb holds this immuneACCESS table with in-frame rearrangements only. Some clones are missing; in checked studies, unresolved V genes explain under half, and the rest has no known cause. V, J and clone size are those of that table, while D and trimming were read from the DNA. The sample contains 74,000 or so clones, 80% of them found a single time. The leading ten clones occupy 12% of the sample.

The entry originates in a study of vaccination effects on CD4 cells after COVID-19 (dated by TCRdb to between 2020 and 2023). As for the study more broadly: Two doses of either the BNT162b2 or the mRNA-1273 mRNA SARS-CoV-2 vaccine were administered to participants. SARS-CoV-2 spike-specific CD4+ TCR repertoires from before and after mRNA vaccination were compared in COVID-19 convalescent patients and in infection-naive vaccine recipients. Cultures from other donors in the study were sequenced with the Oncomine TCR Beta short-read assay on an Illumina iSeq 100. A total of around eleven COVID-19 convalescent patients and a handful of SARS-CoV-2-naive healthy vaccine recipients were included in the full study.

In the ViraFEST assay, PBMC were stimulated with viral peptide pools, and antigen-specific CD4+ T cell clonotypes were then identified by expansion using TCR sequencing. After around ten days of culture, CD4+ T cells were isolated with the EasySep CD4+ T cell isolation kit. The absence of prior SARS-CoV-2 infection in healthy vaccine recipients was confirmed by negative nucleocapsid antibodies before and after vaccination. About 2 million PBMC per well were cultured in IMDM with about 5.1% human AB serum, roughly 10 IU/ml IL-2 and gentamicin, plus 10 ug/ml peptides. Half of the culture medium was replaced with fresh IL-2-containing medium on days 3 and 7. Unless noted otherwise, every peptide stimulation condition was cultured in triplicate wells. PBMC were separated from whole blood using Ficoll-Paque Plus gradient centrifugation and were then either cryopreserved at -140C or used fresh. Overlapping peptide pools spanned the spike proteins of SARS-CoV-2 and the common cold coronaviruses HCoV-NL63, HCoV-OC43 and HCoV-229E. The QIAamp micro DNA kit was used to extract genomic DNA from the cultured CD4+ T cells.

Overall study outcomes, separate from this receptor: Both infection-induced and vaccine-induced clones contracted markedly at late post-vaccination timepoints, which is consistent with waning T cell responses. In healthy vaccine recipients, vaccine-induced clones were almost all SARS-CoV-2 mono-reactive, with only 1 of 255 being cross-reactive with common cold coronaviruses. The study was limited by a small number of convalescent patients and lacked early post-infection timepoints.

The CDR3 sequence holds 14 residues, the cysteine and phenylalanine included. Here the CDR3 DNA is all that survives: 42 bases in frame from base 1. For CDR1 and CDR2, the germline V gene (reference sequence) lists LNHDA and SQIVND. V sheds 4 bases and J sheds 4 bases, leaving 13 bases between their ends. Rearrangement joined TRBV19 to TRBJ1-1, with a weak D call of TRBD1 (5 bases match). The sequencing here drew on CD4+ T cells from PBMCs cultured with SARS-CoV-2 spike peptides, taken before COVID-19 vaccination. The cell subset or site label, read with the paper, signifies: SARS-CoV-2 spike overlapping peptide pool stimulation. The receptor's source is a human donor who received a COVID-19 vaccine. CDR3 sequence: CASSTFGGSTEAFF. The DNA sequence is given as TGTGCCAGTAGTACCTTCGGGGGAAGCACTGAAGCTTTCTTT.